A selection of T cell receptor beta chains follows, all from one sample in a study of beta chain features in type 1 diabetes. Method: immunoSEQ multiplex PCR; TCRdb's copy keeps in-frame clones and lacks some. The sample lists about 620,000 clones, about 16% occurring once. Material for sequencing was naive CD4+ T cells from blood. The receptors here all came from a man between 18 and 35 years old in good health. Each CDR3 is given with its conserved first and last residue. The D gene is left open where the match is weak. Some rows mark clone size as missing; the rest say once, few, many or name a class of expanded clone.

>TRBJ2-5|-|TRBV9|-
CASSVETGRGTQYF
TGTGCCAGCAGCGTAGAGACAGGTCGGGGGACCCAGTACTTC
>TRBJ2-1|TRBD1|TRBV10-3|-
CAISEKGQGYYNEQFF
TGTGCCATCAGTGAGAAGGGACAGGGGTATTACAATGAGCAGTTCTTC
>TRBJ2-1|TRBD2|TRBV7-9|-
CASSSNSGGPGEQFF
TGTGCCAGCAGCTCCAATAGCGGGGGGCCTGGTGAGCAGTTCTTC
>TRBJ2-1|TRBD2|TRBV5-4|-
CASSLGLAGGLVLHEQFF
TGTGCCAGCAGCTTGGGTCTAGCGGGGGGACTCGTCCTCCATGAGCAGTTCTTC
>TRBJ2-2|TRBD2|TRBV25-1|-
CASSEASGRAKGELFF
TGTGCCAGCAGTGAGGCCAGCGGGAGGGCCAAGGGGGAGCTGTTTTTT
>TRBJ1-1|TRBD1|TRBV13|-
CASTLWSTGVPEAFF
TGTGCCAGCACCCTTTGGTCGACAGGGGTCCCTGAAGCTTTCTTT
>TRBJ1-1|TRBD1|TRBV15|-
CATSGDRSNTEAFF
TGTGCCACCAGCGGGGACAGGTCGAACACTGAAGCTTTCTTT
>TRBJ1-4|-|TRBV6-6|-
CAISVGPSKLFF
TGTGCCATCTCCGTCGGGCCATCGAAACTGTTTTTT
>TRBJ1-1|-|TRBV27|few
CASSPVGLRNTEAFF
TGTGCCAGCAGTCCAGTGGGCCTGAGAAACACTGAAGCTTTCTTT
>TRBJ2-4|-|TRBV7-2|few
CASSLAGFLAKNIQYF
TGTGCCAGCAGCTTAGCGGGTTTCCTAGCCAAAAACATTCAGTACTTC
>TRBJ2-1|-|TRBV5-1|many
CASSVRQVNEQFF
TGCGCCAGCAGCGTAAGACAGGTTAATGAGCAGTTCTTC
>TRBJ1-4|TRBD1|TRBV7-2|-
CASSSRQGAVRMEKLFF
TGTGCCAGCAGCTCCCGACAGGGGGCCGTTCGGATGGAAAAACTGTTTTTT
>TRBJ2-7|TRBD1|TRBV19|-
CASSQPGQGLYEQYF
TGTGCCAGTAGTCAACCGGGACAGGGTCTCTACGAGCAGTACTTC
>TRBJ1-3|TRBD1|TRBV15|-
CATSIHRGSGNTIYF
TGTGCCACCAGCATCCACAGGGGTTCTGGAAACACCATATATTTT
>TRBJ2-1|TRBD2|TRBV7-9|few
CASRSGLLAGYNEQFF
TGTGCCAGCAGGTCCGGCCTACTAGCGGGGTACAATGAGCAGTTCTTC
>TRBJ2-7|-|TRBV18|-
CASSPSREDEQYF
TGTGCCAGCTCACCAAGCAGGGAGGACGAGCAGTACTTC
>TRBJ1-5|-|TRBV4-1|few
CASSQGSSNQPQHF
TGCGCCAGCAGCCAAGGGAGTAGCAATCAGCCCCAGCATTTT
>TRBJ2-1|-|TRBV29-1|-
CSAARGSRGNEQFF
TGCAGCGCTGCGAGGGGGAGCCGGGGCAATGAGCAGTTCTTC
>TRBJ2-2|-|TRBV5-6|-
CASSFRVGEELFF
TGTGCCAGCAGCTTTAGGGTAGGAGAGGAGCTGTTTTTT
>TRBJ1-1|TRBD1|TRBV30|-
CACLPGQGLNTEAFF
TGTGCCTGTCTACCGGGACAGGGGTTGAACACTGAAGCTTTCTTT
>TRBJ2-7|-|TRBV10-3|-
CAISDYNAGDYYEQYF
TGTGCCATCAGCGACTACAACGCAGGGGACTACTACGAGCAGTACTTC
>TRBJ2-1|TRBD1|TRBV5-6|-
CASSGDRGNEQFF
TGTGCCAGCAGCGGGGACAGGGGCAATGAGCAGTTCTTC
>TRBJ2-7|-|TRBV5-1|few
CASSLAGVSYEQYF
TGCGCCAGCAGCTTGGCCGGGGTTTCCTACGAGCAGTACTTC
>TRBJ1-2|TRBD1|TRBV5-1|-
CASSQKGQPPNYGYTF
TGCGCCAGCAGCCAAAAGGGACAGCCGCCGAACTATGGCTACACCTTC
>TRBJ1-1|-|TRBV7-3|-
CASGRGLNTEAFF
TGTGCCAGCGGCCGGGGATTGAACACTGAAGCTTTCTTT
>TRBJ1-1|TRBD1|TRBV7-9|few
CASSRDSGAFF
TGTGCCAGCAGCCGGGACAGCGGCGCTTTCTTT
>TRBJ2-7|-|TRBV4-1|-
CASSQSGGRGRVEQYF
TGCGCCAGCAGCCAATCGGGAGGCAGGGGGCGAGTCGAGCAGTACTTC